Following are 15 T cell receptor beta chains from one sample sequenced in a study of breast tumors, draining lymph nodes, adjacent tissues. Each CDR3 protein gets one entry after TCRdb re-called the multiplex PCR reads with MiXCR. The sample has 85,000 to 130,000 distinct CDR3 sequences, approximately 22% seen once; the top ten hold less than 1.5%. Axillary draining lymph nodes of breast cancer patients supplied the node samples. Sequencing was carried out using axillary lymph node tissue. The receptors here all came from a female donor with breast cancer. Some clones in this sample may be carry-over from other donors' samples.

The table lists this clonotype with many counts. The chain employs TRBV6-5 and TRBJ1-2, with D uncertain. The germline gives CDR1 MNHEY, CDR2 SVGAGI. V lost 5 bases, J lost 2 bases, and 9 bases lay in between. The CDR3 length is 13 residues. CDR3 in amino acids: CASSPRANYGYTF. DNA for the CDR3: TGTGCCAGCAGTCCCCGGGCGAACTATGGCTACACCTTC.

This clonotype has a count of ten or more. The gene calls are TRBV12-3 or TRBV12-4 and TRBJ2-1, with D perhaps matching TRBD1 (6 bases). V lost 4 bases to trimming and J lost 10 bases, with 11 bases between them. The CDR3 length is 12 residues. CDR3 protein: CASSSGVREQFF. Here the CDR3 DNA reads TGTGCCAGCAGTTCAGGGGTCCGAGAGCAGTTCTTC.

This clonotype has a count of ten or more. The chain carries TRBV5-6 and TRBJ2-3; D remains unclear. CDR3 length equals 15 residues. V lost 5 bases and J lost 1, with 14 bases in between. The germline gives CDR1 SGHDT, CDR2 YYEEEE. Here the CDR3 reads CASSLEFYGTDTQYF. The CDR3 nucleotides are TGTGCCAGCAGTCTAGAGTTTTACGGCACAGATACGCAGTATTTT.

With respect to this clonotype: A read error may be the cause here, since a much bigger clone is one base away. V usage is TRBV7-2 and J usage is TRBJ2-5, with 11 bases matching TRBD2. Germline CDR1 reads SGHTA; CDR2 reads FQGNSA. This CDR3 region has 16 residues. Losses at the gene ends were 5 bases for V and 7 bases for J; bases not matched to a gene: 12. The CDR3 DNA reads TGTGCCAGCAGCCATATACTAGCGGGGGCTGCAGGGACCCAGTACTTC. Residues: CASSHILAGAAGTQYF.

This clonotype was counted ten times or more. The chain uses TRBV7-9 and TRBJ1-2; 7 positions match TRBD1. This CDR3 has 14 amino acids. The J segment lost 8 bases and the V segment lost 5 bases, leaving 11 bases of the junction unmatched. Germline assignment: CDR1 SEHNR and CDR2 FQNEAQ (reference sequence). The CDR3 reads CASSLSNRGEGYTF. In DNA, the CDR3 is TGTGCCAGCAGCCTCAGCAACAGGGGTGAAGGCTACACCTTC.

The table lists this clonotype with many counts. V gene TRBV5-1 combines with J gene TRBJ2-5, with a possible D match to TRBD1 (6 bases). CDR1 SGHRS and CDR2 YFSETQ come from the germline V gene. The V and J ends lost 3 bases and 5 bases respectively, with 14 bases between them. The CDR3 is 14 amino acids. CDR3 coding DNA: TGCGCCAGCAGCTCTGGACAGTGGGGGGAGACCCAGTACTTC. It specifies CASSSGQWGETQYF.

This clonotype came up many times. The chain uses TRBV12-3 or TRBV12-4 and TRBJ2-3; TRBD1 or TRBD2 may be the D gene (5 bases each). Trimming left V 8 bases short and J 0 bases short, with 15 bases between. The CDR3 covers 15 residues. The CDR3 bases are TGTGCCAGCCAAAGGGGAGAATCAAGCACAGATACGCAGTATTTT. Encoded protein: CASQRGESSTDTQYF.

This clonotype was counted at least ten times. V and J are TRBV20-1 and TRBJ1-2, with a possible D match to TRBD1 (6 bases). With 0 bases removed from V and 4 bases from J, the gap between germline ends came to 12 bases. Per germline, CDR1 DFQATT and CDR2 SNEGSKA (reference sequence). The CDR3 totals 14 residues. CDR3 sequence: CSAREVRGGYGYTF. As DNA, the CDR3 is TGCAGTGCTAGAGAAGTAAGGGGGGGCTATGGCTACACCTTC.

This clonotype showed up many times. The CDR3 sequence is CSASGRGAAYEQYF. The CDR3 DNA follows: TGCAGTGCTAGTGGGAGGGGCGCCGCCTACGAGCAGTACTTC. The rearrangement joins TRBV20-1 to TRBJ2-7; 7 bases are shared with TRBD2. V was pared by 3 bases and J by 2 bases, with 7 bases of the junction left unmatched. Germline V lookup: CDR1 DFQATT, CDR2 SNEGSKA (reference sequence). The CDR3 loop spans 14 amino acids.

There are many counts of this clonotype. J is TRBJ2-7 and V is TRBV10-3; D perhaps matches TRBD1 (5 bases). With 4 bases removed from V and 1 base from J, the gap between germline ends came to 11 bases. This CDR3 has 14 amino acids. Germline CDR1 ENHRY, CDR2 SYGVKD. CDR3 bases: TGTGCCATCAGTGGGCAGGGCCGTTCCTACGAGCAGTACTTC. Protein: CAISGQGRSYEQYF.

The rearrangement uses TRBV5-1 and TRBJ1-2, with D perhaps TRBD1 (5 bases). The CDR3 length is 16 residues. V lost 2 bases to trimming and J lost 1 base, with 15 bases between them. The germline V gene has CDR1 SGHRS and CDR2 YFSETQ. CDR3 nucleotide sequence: TGCGCCAGCAGCTTCCTTCGGGGGGATGATAACTATGGCTACACCTTC. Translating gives CASSFLRGDDNYGYTF. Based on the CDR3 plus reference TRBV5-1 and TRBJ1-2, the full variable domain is KAGVTQTPRYLIKTRGQQVTLSCSPISGHRSVSWYQQTPGQGLQFLFEYFSETQRNKGNFPGRFSGRQFSNSRSEMNVSTLELGDSALYLCASSFLRGDDNYGYTFGSGTRLTVV.

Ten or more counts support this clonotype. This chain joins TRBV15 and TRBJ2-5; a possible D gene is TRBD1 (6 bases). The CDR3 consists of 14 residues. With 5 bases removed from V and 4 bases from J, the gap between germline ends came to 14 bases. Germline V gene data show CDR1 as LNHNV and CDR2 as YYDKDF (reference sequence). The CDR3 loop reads CATSGRLQGETQYF. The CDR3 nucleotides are TGTGCCACCAGCGGGAGATTACAGGGAGAGACCCAGTACTTC. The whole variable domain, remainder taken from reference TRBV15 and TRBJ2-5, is DAMVIQNPRYQVTQFGKPVTLSCSQTLNHNVMYWYQQKSSQAPKLLFHYYDKDFNNEADTPDNFQSRRPNTSFCFLDIRSPGLGDTAMYLCATSGRLQGETQYFGPGTRLLVL.

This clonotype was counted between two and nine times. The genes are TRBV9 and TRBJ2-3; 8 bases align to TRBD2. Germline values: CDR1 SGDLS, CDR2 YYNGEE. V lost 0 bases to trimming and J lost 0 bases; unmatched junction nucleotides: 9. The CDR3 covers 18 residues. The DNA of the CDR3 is TGTGCCAGCAGCGTAGAAGGTAGCGGGGCTATTAGCACAGATACGCAGTATTTT. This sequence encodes CASSVEGSGAISTDTQYF.

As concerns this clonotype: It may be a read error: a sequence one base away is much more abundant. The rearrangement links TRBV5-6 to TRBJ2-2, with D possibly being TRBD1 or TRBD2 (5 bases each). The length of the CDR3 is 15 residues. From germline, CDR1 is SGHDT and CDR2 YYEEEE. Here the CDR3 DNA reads TGTGCCAGCAGCCCTGGGACGGAGAACACCGGGGAGCTGTCTTTT. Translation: CASSPGTENTGELSF.

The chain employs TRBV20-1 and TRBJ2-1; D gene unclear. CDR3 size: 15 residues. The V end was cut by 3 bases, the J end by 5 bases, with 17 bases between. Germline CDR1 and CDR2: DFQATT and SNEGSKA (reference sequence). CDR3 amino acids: CSASSYLKADNEQFF. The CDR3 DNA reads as TGCAGTGCTAGTTCCTATCTCAAGGCCGACAATGAGCAGTTCTTC.